A single sample gave rise to the 29 T cell receptor beta chains below, sequenced in a study of beta chain features in type 1 diabetes. Study-wide results and caveats: Patients with Type 1 diabetes showed moderately but significantly shorter TCRB CDR3s in all four CD4+ subsets.

The isolated RNA, all of it, was reverse transcribed, so expressed TCRB transcripts were what got sequenced. TCRdb's copy holds only in-frame clones and misses some; the assay was immunoSEQ multiplex PCR. The sample carries under 70,000 clones, around 60% recorded once. The antigens these receptors bind are not known. Sequenced input: stem cell memory CD4+ T cells from blood. These receptors were taken from a woman in her twenties or thirties with type 1 diabetes.

The chain links TRBV18 to TRBJ1-2, with D possibly TRBD1 on 6 matching bases. Germline loops: CDR1 KGHSH, CDR2 LQKENI. This CDR3 has 15 residues. The V and J ends lost 4 bases and 4 bases respectively, with 16 bases between them. CDR3 loop: CASSLTMDRTYGYTF. DNA for the CDR3: TGTGCCAGCTCACTCACTATGGACAGAACCTATGGCTACACCTTC.

The CDR3 DNA sequence: TGTGCCAGCAGTTACTCCTTCGTTATCCCTGGAAACACCATATATTTT. Translating gives CASSYSFVIPGNTIYF. The V gene is TRBV6-5, the J gene TRBJ1-3, with D hard to call. The ends were cut back, 0 bases at V and 2 bases at J, with 11 bases in the middle. This CDR3 has 16 residues. The germline gives CDR1 MNHEY, CDR2 SVGAGI.

This clone was seen a handful of times. J is TRBJ2-1 and V is TRBV5-1; D remains unclear. In germline, CDR1 is SGHRS, CDR2 YFSETQ. The CDR3 consists of 14 residues. Trimming cost V 6 bases and J 0 bases, with 10 bases left between them. The CDR3: CASTTQSSYNEQFF. CDR3 sequence (DNA): TGCGCCAGCACCACACAGAGCTCCTACAATGAGCAGTTCTTC.

CDR3 region: CASSQEDKAGQETQYF. For the CDR3, the DNA is TGCGCCAGCAGCCAAGAGGACAAGGCGGGACAGGAGACCCAGTACTTC. The genes are TRBV4-1 and TRBJ2-5, with D perhaps matching TRBD1 (7 bases). Germline V gene data show CDR1 as MGHRA and CDR2 as YSYEKL. V was shortened by 0 bases and J by 5 bases, with 16 bases between the two germline ends. The CDR3 covers 16 residues.

The V and J genes are TRBV7-8 and TRBJ2-7, with TRBD2 identical over 11 bases. From germline, CDR1 is SGHVS and CDR2 FQNEAQ. Trimming took 6 bases from V and 6 from J; bases not matched to a gene: 10. The CDR3 is 15 residues long. The CDR3 DNA sequence: TGTGCCAGCAGACCACTAGCGGGAGTCTGGTTCGAGCAGTACTTC. Its protein is CASRPLAGVWFEQYF.

The V call is TRBV6-6, the J call TRBJ2-5; the D gene is possibly TRBD2 (6 bases). Germline V gene sequence: CDR1 MNHNY, CDR2 SVGAGI (reference sequence). This CDR3 comprises 13 residues. Trimming took 6 bases from V and 3 from J, leaving 11 bases between them. The CDR3 DNA follows: TGTGCCAGCAGGGGCACTAGCAAAGAGACCCAGTACTTC. Its protein product is CASRGTSKETQYF.

The chain joins TRBV9 to TRBJ2-5, with D perhaps matching TRBD1 (6 bases). Germline CDR1 and CDR2: SGDLS and YYNGEE. This CDR3 comprises 14 residues. Trimming left V 3 bases short and J 1 base short, with 10 bases between. For the CDR3, the DNA is TGTGCCAGCAGCGCCCGGGACACCCAAGAGACCCAGTACTTC. Protein sequence: CASSARDTQETQYF.

This chain connects TRBV6-6 to TRBJ2-2, with D uncertain. The CDR3 has 14 amino acids. Germline values: CDR1 MNHNY, CDR2 SVGAGI (reference sequence). The germline V and J ends were trimmed by 4 bases and 3 bases, with 9 bases remaining between them. For the CDR3, the DNA is TGTGCCAGCAGTTTCCCACGGGACACCGGGGAGCTGTTTTTT. Its protein product is CASSFPRDTGELFF.

The J gene is TRBJ1-4, the V gene TRBV28, with D possibly being TRBD1 (5 bases). V was pared by 3 bases and J by 8 bases, with 13 bases between. The CDR3 sequence is 14 residues long. Germline V gives CDR1 MDHEN, CDR2 SYDVKM. The CDR3 bases are TGTGCCAGCAGTTTGGCGACAGTAAAAGAAAAACTGTTTTTT. Protein sequence: CASSLATVKEKLFF.

The chain employs TRBV7-9 and TRBJ2-2; D possibly corresponds to TRBD1 (5 bases). In germline, CDR1 is SEHNR, CDR2 FQNEAQ (reference sequence). This CDR3 is built from 15 residues. V was trimmed by 2 bases and J by 3 bases, leaving 10 bases between them. The CDR3 sequence is CASSLRGGYTGELFF. The CDR3 nucleotides are TGTGCCAGCAGCTTAAGGGGCGGTTACACCGGGGAGCTGTTTTTT.

CDR3: CASSQTSGSSYNEQFF. The CDR3 DNA reads TGCGCCAGCAGCCAGACTAGCGGGAGCTCCTACAATGAGCAGTTCTTC. The chain has TRBV5-1 and TRBJ2-1; TRBD2 aligns across 12 bases. CDR3 length equals 16 residues. Looked up from germline, CDR1 is SGHRS and CDR2 is YFSETQ. V dropped 4 bases and J dropped 0; count of bases not matched to a gene: 2.

The rearrangement links TRBV11-2 to TRBJ2-1; a possible D gene is TRBD2 (5 bases). The CDR3 length is 17 residues. The V end was cut by 4 bases, the J end by 7 bases, with 23 bases between. Germline CDR1 and CDR2: SGHAT and FQNNGV. CDR3: CASSSTFRRQGGNEQFF. The CDR3 region has the DNA TGTGCCAGCAGCTCGACCTTCCGCCGACAAGGCGGGAATGAGCAGTTCTTC.

The chain links TRBV6-6 to TRBJ1-1; D may be TRBD1 (5 bases). The germline V gene has CDR1 MNHNY and CDR2 SVGAGI (reference sequence). CDR3 length: 15 amino acids. Trimming removed 8 bases from V and 1 base from J, with 17 bases in between. The CDR3 loop is CASENGGSQNTEAFF. The CDR3 DNA reads as TGTGCCAGCGAAAACGGGGGGTCTCAGAACACTGAAGCTTTCTTT.

The chain employs TRBV6-1 and TRBJ2-3, with 7 bases lining up with TRBD2. Germline V gene lookup returns CDR1 MNHNS and CDR2 SASEGT. The CDR3 consists of 14 residues. The V gene end was trimmed by 8 bases and the J gene end by 1 base; junction bases not matched to a gene: 6. The CDR3, as DNA: TGTGCCAGCCGAGCGGGGACCGGCACAGATACGCAGTATTTT. It is translated as CASRAGTGTDTQYF.

This sequence joins TRBV29-1 and TRBJ2-2, with D unclear. Deletions cut 7 bases from V and 1 base from J, with 25 bases between. This CDR3 is 18 amino acids long. The V gene's germline CDR1 is SQVTM and CDR2 ANQGSEA. The CDR3, as DNA: TGCAGCGCAGTTCCTACCTACTCAGGCTTTAGGAACACCGGGGAGCTGTTTTTT. Translation: CSAVPTYSGFRNTGELFF.

This clone was counted a few times. The rearrangement joins TRBV11-3 to TRBJ2-2; 8 bases fit TRBD1. The CDR3 is 16 residues long. From germline, CDR1 is SGHNT and CDR2 YENEEA. V gave up 5 bases and J gave up 1 base; unmatched junction bases: 6. The CDR3 here is CASSPWTGKNTGELFF. The CDR3 DNA sequence: TGTGCCAGCAGCCCCTGGACAGGGAAGAACACCGGGGAGCTGTTTTTT.

This clone was seen only a few times. This chain links TRBV29-1 with TRBJ2-2, with 7 bases that match TRBD1. Trimming at V came to 6 bases and at J to 0 bases, leaving 7 bases not matched to a gene. Germline CDR1 is SQVTM and CDR2 is ANQGSEA. This CDR3 has 15 amino acids. The DNA for the CDR3 is TGCAGCGTCTACGGGACAGTCGCGAACACCGGGGAGCTGTTTTTT. It specifies CSVYGTVANTGELFF.

This clone occurred once. The V gene is TRBV7-9, the J gene TRBJ2-7; 9 bases map to TRBD1. The CDR3 consists of 15 residues. Trimming at V came to 8 bases and at J to 2 bases, leaving 10 bases not matched to a gene. Germline values: CDR1 SEHNR, CDR2 FQNEAQ (reference sequence). CDR3 nucleotides: TGTGCCAGCGAGTTGGGACAGGGCCTGACCTACGAGCAGTACTTC. Its protein is CASELGQGLTYEQYF.

V usage is TRBV5-1 and J usage is TRBJ2-3; D unclear. The CDR3 runs to 14 residues. Germline values: CDR1 SGHRS, CDR2 YFSETQ. The V gene lost 7 bases and the J gene lost 1 base, with 13 bases spanning the gap. Written as DNA, the CDR3 is TGCGCCAGCGCCCCCCAGTTCGGCACAGATACGCAGTATTTT. The encoded protein is CASAPQFGTDTQYF.

This clone came up once. The J gene is TRBJ2-2, the V gene TRBV5-1; maybe TRBD2 (5 bases). Trimming removed 0 bases at V and 4 bases at J, with 13 bases between. The germline CDR1 and CDR2 sequences are SGHRS and YFSETQ. CDR3 length equals 16 residues. The CDR3 is CASSLGGAPTTGELFF. In nucleotides, the CDR3 is TGCGCCAGCAGCTTGGGGGGAGCACCCACCACCGGGGAGCTGTTTTTT.

This clone has only a few counts. This chain connects TRBV13 to TRBJ2-5; 8 nucleotides match TRBD2. CDR3 size: 16 residues. The germline V gene has CDR1 PRHDT and CDR2 FYEKMQ (reference sequence). V was pared by 0 bases and J by 1 base, with 4 bases of the junction left unmatched. For the CDR3, the DNA is TGTGCCAGCAGCTTAGGCCGGCGGGAGGTCCAAGAGACCCAGTACTTC. It is translated as CASSLGRREVQETQYF. Looking up the rest from reference TRBV13 and TRBJ2-5 gives the full variable domain: AAGVIQSPRHLIKEKRETATLKCYPIPRHDTVYWYQQGPGQDPQFLISFYEKMQSDKGSIPDRFSAQQFSDYHSELNMSSLELGDSALYFCASSLGRREVQETQYFGPGTRLLVL.

The chain couples TRBV6-4 to TRBJ2-5; 7 bases agree with TRBD1. The CDR3 sequence is 16 residues long. V gave up 0 bases and J gave up 3 bases; unmatched junction bases: 7. Germline loops: CDR1 MRHNA, CDR2 SNTAGT. CDR3 region: CASSDSFGQGEETQYF. The CDR3 DNA reads as TGTGCCAGCAGTGACTCGTTCGGGCAGGGGGAAGAGACCCAGTACTTC.

This chain connects TRBV27 to TRBJ2-5; 8 bases are a match to TRBD2. Trimming at V came to 3 bases and at J to 2 bases, leaving 14 bases not matched to a gene. Germline CDR1 is MNHEY and CDR2 is SMNVEV (reference sequence). CDR3 size: 18 residues. The CDR3 sequence is CASSFRSRGSGRQETQYF. The CDR3 DNA reads as TGTGCCAGCAGTTTTCGTTCGAGGGGGAGCGGGAGACAAGAGACCCAGTACTTC.

The chain has TRBV11-2 and TRBJ2-7, with D tentatively TRBD1 (5 bases). Trimming stripped 8 bases from V and 2 bases from J, with 10 bases between. CDR1 SGHAT and CDR2 FQNNGV come from the germline V gene. There are 12 residues in the CDR3. The CDR3, as DNA: TGTGCCAGCGGCAAAGGGGCCTACGAGCAGTACTTC. Residues: CASGKGAYEQYF. Looking up the rest from reference TRBV11-2 and TRBJ2-7 gives the full variable domain: EAGVAQSPRYKIIEKRQSVAFWCNPISGHATLYWYQQILGQGPKLLIQFQNNGVVDDSQLPKDRFSAERLKGVDSTLKIQPAKLEDSAVYLCASGKGAYEQYFGPGTRLTVT.

In its sample, this clone was seen a few times. The chain is built from TRBV28 and TRBJ2-1; 8 nucleotides agree with TRBD2. CDR1 is MDHEN, CDR2 SYDVKM, per germline. This CDR3 spans 16 amino acids. J lost 8 bases, V lost 6 bases, and 15 bases had no gene match. This CDR3 reads CASSGPGLGDLDEQFF. CDR3 DNA: TGTGCCAGCAGCGGGCCGGGACTAGGCGATTTGGATGAGCAGTTCTTC.

V is TRBV7-8 and J is TRBJ2-7; TRBD2 matches at 10 bases. The V gene's germline CDR1 is SGHVS and CDR2 FQNEAQ. The CDR3 runs 14 residues. After removal of 5 bases from V and 3 bases from J, the junction contained 4 bases not matched to a gene. The CDR3 region is CASSPRLAGYEQYF. The CDR3 nucleotides read TGTGCCAGCAGCCCCCGACTAGCGGGCTACGAGCAGTACTTC.

The chain has TRBV21-1 and TRBJ2-1; TRBD2, as called in the table, went unchecked against the DNA. TRBV21-1 corresponds to a pseudogene. This CDR3 has 16 residues. The CDR3: CASSKGGGGSYNEQFF. As DNA, the CDR3 is TGTGCCAGCAGCAAAGGGGGGGGTGGGTCCTACAATGAGCAGTTCTTC.

The chain carries TRBV7-9 and TRBJ2-7, with 7 bases that match TRBD1. The V and J ends lost 0 bases and 5 bases, in that order; junction bases with no gene match: 7. Germline V gives CDR1 SEHNR, CDR2 FQNEAQ (reference sequence). The CDR3 has 15 amino acids. The CDR3 sequence: CASSLATGRDHEQYF. The CDR3 DNA follows: TGTGCCAGCAGCTTAGCGACAGGGCGCGATCACGAGCAGTACTTC.

V and J are TRBV18 and TRBJ1-2; 7 positions match TRBD1. CDR3 length: 14 amino acids. Trimming took 4 bases from V and 8 from J; bases not matched to a gene: 10. Looked up from germline, CDR1 is KGHSH and CDR2 is LQKENI. CDR3 sequence: CASSLGTARSGYTF. The CDR3 DNA follows: TGTGCCAGCTCACTAGGGACAGCGAGATCCGGCTACACCTTC.